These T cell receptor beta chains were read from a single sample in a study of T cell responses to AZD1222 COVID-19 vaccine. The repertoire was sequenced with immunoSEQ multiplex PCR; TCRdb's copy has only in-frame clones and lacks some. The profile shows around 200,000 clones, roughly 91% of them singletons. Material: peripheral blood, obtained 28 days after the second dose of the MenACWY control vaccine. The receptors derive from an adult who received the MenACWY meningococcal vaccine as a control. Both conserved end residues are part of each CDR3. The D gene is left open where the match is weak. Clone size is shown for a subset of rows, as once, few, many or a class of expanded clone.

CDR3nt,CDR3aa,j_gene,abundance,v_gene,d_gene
TGTGCCAGCAGCTTAGTTCGGAACGTCCTGACTTTC,CASSLVRNVLTF,TRBJ2-6,.,TRBV11-2,.
TGTGCCAGCTCTCCAGGGGGAAGGGGCAATCAGCCCCAGCATTTT,CASSPGGRGNQPQHF,TRBJ1-5,.,TRBV18,TRBD1
TGTGCCAGTAGTATAGGAGGGAGTGAGCAGTTCTTC,CASSIGGSEQFF,TRBJ2-1,once,TRBV19,.
TGTGCCAGCAGTTGGGACAGCAATCAGCCCCAGCATTTT,CASSWDSNQPQHF,TRBJ1-5,.,TRBV6-5,.
TGTGCCAGTAGTGCAGGGTCGGATTACACCGGGGAGCTGTTTTTT,CASSAGSDYTGELFF,TRBJ2-2,.,TRBV19,.
TGTGCCAGCATAGGGAGGGAGGCCTCTTCACCCCTCCACTTT,CASIGREASSPLHF,TRBJ1-6,.,TRBV28,.
TGTGCTACGGGGGGACAGCTCCAAGAGACCCAGTACTTC,CATGGQLQETQYF,TRBJ2-5,.,TRBV6-5,.
TGTGCCTGGAGGTCCGTCCCGACAGGGGGCTACGAGCAGTACTTC,CAWRSVPTGGYEQYF,TRBJ2-7,once,TRBV30,TRBD1
TGTGCCAGCAGCCATCGGGACCGAGACTACGAGCAGTACTTC,CASSHRDRDYEQYF,TRBJ2-7,.,TRBV3-1/TRBV3-2,.
TGCGCCAGCAGCTTCGGACGGGGGAACACTGAAGCTTTCTTT,CASSFGRGNTEAFF,TRBJ1-1,.,TRBV5-1,.
TGTGCCAGCAGAACGGACAGGGGGCCGTACGAGCAGTACTTC,CASRTDRGPYEQYF,TRBJ2-7,.,TRBV9,TRBD1
TGTGCCAGCAGCTTGGTCGGACAGACGAACACTGAAGCTTTCTTT,CASSLVGQTNTEAFF,TRBJ1-1,.,TRBV5-5,.
TGTGCCAGCAGCAACCGACAGGGGGCTGGAAACACCATATATTTT,CASSNRQGAGNTIYF,TRBJ1-3,.,TRBV9,TRBD1
TGTGCCAGCAGACCTCTTCCGGGACAGGGGAATGAAAAACTGTTTTTT,CASRPLPGQGNEKLFF,TRBJ1-4,.,TRBV3-1/TRBV3-2,TRBD1
TGTGCCAGCAGTGCCGGGACAGGGTACGATGGCTACACCTTC,CASSAGTGYDGYTF,TRBJ1-2,.,TRBV2,TRBD1
TGTGCCAGCAGCCACAGGGCGAGAGATGGCTACACCTTC,CASSHRARDGYTF,TRBJ1-2,.,TRBV3-1/TRBV3-2,.
TGTGCCAGCTCACCTAATCAGGGCACAGATACGCAGTATTTT,CASSPNQGTDTQYF,TRBJ2-3,.,TRBV18,.
TGCGCCAGCAGCTTGGCACCGGGGCCAGATACGCAGTATTTT,CASSLAPGPDTQYF,TRBJ2-3,.,TRBV5-1,.
TGCGCCAGCAGCCTAGGACAGGGAGGAGGGGATGAAAAACTGTTTTTT,CASSLGQGGGDEKLFF,TRBJ1-4,.,TRBV5-1,TRBD1